This T cell receptor beta chain appears in the sequencing data of a study of blood T cell repertoires in COVID-19 (dated by TCRdb to the early 2020s). As for the study more broadly: Samples from collaborators originated in the United States, Italy and Spain and spanned both the acute and convalescent phases of COVID-19. The material from the prospective study consisted of cDNA or gDNA derived from T cells, B-cell-depleted T cells, or PBMCs. Subjects who had been exposed to COVID-19, were actively infected with it, or had recovered from it provided the deeply sampled blood TCRbeta repertoires that made up the dataset. The repertoires were released in a freely available public database meant as a resource for research on the immune response to SARS-CoV-2. Samples came from the ongoing ImmuneRACE study (first 160 participants) plus 1,254 subjects from 6 global collaborators. Nearly every sample came with metadata listing a de-identified subject ID, COVID-19 status, age in years and sex. Where HLA class I and class II types were available, the types were taken from metadata supplied by the sample provider, not from assay-based typing. What the study reported, not specific to this receptor: The quantity of clinical and demographic metadata differed by source and by participant and was supplied without curation.

There are 16 amino acids in the CDR3, from cysteine to phenylalanine inclusive. The read is trimmed to its CDR3 DNA, 48 bases read in frame from base 1. In the germline V gene, CDR1 corresponds to SGDLS and CDR2 to YYNGEE. Germline trimming amounts to 3 bases on V and 7 bases on J, with 12 as the count of junction bases outside the gene matches. Another Seattle source contributed samples from volunteer blood donors who had recovered from COVID-19. Whole blood was collected in K2EDTA tubes by collaborating institutions according to the institutions' own protocols. For TCRbeta analysis, collaborator samples were shipped as frozen whole blood, as isolated PBMCs, or as DNA extracted from either sample type. On this clone itself: This clone's antigen is unknown. The record has no base qualities; no much larger clone is one base away.

TCRbeta CDR3 regions were amplified from genomic DNA by means of the immunoSEQ Assay, a bias-controlled multiplex PCR. In the paper's pipeline: Nucleated cell counts per sample were estimated from amplification of reference gene primers within the assay. To quantify the absolute abundance of each unique TCRbeta CDR3 rearrangement, sequence reads were collapsed and filtered. Productive Simpson clonality was computed per sample as the square root of Simpson's diversity index over productive rearrangements. What TCRdb holds here is the immuneACCESS table cut down to in-frame rearrangements. Part of the clones is not present; checked against another copy, under half of the missing clones reflect an unresolved V gene, and the others are unexplained. The V and J calls and clone size come from that table; D and trimming were worked out from the DNA. The sample profile shows 310,000 or so clones; 89% of them were found once. Nearly 6.5% of the sample comes from the top ten.

The clonotype was recovered from a young man who had recovered from COVID-19. The chain is encoded by TRBV9 joined to TRBJ2-1, with 8 junctional bases fitting TRBD2. Sequenced: peripheral blood. The CDR3 reads CASSAFTAAGVNEQFF. The DNA is TGTGCCAGCAGCGCCTTTACCGCAGCGGGAGTAAATGAGCAGTTCTTC.